This TCR beta chain was sequenced for a study of blood T cell repertoires in COVID-19. Assay: immunoSEQ multiplex PCR; the TCRdb copy retains only in-frame clones and omits some. This table holds more than 60,000 clones, 87% found once. J gave up 6 bases and V 0 bases, and 14 bases lay outside the gene matches. This CDR3 is 17 amino acids long. The germline V gene has CDR1 LGHDT and CDR2 YNNKEL (reference sequence). Input material: peripheral blood. This sequence was found in a woman older than 75 with active or convalescent COVID-19. This chain joins TRBV3-1 (or the pseudogene TRBV3-2) and TRBJ2-7; 7 bases align to TRBD2. The CDR3 sequence: CASSQDPIGGGALEQYF. CDR3 bases: TGTGCCAGCAGCCAAGACCCAATTGGGGGAGGGGCCCTCGAGCAGTACTTC.